Listed here are 32 T cell receptor beta chains from one sample, sequenced in a study of beta chain features in type 1 diabetes. Of the isolated RNA, all was reverse transcribed, and so the sequenced material was expressed TCRB transcripts. Clones were read by immunoSEQ multiplex PCR, and TCRdb kept only the in-frame ones, dropping some. The repertoire includes approximately 40,000 clones, approximately 51% of them detected once, and 0.2% to 0.3% sits in the top ten. The specimen sequenced was stem cell memory CD4+ T cells from blood. All receptors derive from a woman under 40 in good health.

This clone was seen just once. The gene calls are TRBV5-6 and TRBJ2-2; a possible D gene is TRBD1 (6 bases). Trimming removed 6 bases at V and 0 bases at J, with 15 bases between. Germline V gives CDR1 SGHDT, CDR2 YYEEEE. This CDR3 spans 16 amino acids. The CDR3 reads CASTTPRTANTGELFF. As DNA, the CDR3 is TGTGCCAGCACAACCCCCAGGACAGCGAACACCGGGGAGCTGTTTTTT.

The rearrangement joins TRBV4-3 to TRBJ2-7; a possible D gene is TRBD2 (6 bases). Germline values: CDR1 LGHNA, CDR2 YSLEER. V shed 8 bases and J shed 7 bases, with 18 bases lying between them. The CDR3 loop spans 13 amino acids. CDR3 sequence (DNA): TGCGCCAGCCAGCCCGAGCCCGGAGGGGAGCAGTACTTC. This encodes CASQPEPGGEQYF.

This chain uses TRBV4-3 with TRBJ2-5; D may be TRBD1 (5 bases). V dropped 1 base and J dropped 7 bases, with 16 bases sitting between them. The CDR3 consists of 15 residues. CDR1 and CDR2 (germline): LGHNA, YSLEER. The CDR3 here is CASSQGPVGLGTQYF. CDR3 in DNA: TGCGCCAGCAGCCAAGGGCCTGTGGGGCTTGGGACCCAGTACTTC.

The count of this clone is one. The genes are TRBV5-6 and TRBJ1-2; no clear D gene. This CDR3 contains 14 residues. V lost 1 base and J 6 bases, leaving 13 bases between the germline ends. CDR1 SGHDT and CDR2 YYEEEE come from the germline V gene. CDR3 sequence: CASSLFQALHGYTF. DNA of the CDR3: TGTGCCAGCAGCTTGTTTCAGGCCCTTCATGGCTACACCTTC. Using reference TRBV5-6 and TRBJ1-2 for the parts outside the CDR3, the full variable domain is DAGVTQSPTHLIKTRGQQVTLRCSPKSGHDTVSWYQQALGQGPQFIFQYYEEEERQRGNFPDRFSGHQFPNYSSELNVNALLLGDSALYLCASSLFQALHGYTFGSGTRLTVV.

This clone was detected a few times. This rearrangement joins TRBV4-3 to TRBJ2-7; 9 bases fit TRBD1. This CDR3 spans 14 amino acids. Germline loops: CDR1 LGHNA, CDR2 YSLEER. Trimming at V came to 4 bases and at J to 0 bases, leaving 1 base not matched to a gene. In DNA form, the CDR3 reads TGCGCCAGCAGCCTGGGACAGGGCTCCTACGAGCAGTACTTC. The encoded protein is CASSLGQGSYEQYF.

This clone occurred a few times. The chain carries TRBV30 and TRBJ2-3; 9 positions match TRBD1. The CDR3 spans 16 residues. V gave up 4 bases and J gave up 0 bases; unmatched junction bases: 8. Looked up from germline, CDR1 is GTSNPN and CDR2 is SVGIG (reference sequence). CDR3 nucleotides: TGTGCCTGGACCCGCGGACAGGGGCTAAGCACAGATACGCAGTATTTT. It translates to CAWTRGQGLSTDTQYF.

The V and J genes are TRBV2 and TRBJ2-5; D is unresolved. The J call may be wrong; the DNA end is better matched by TRBJ2-7. The germline V gene has CDR1 SNHLY and CDR2 FYNNEI. CDR3 size: 11 residues. Written as DNA, the CDR3 is TGTGCCAGCAGTCAATCCTACGAGCAGTACTTC. It encodes CASSQSYEQYF.

The J gene is TRBJ1-3, the V gene TRBV2, with unresolved D. V shed 5 bases and J shed 0 bases, with 11 bases lying between them. The CDR3 length is 15 residues. Germline V CDR1 and CDR2: SNHLY, FYNNEI. The CDR3 nucleotides read TGTGCCAGCAGTCAAGACGCCAGCTCTGGAAACACCATATATTTT. This gives the protein CASSQDASSGNTIYF.

This clone was picked up a small number of times. The chain couples TRBV5-4 to TRBJ2-1, with D possibly TRBD1 on 5 matching bases. CDR1 and CDR2 from the germline V gene are SGHNT and YYREEE (reference sequence). The CDR3 runs to 15 residues. The ends were cut back, 5 bases at V and 6 bases at J, with 18 bases in the middle. The CDR3 sequence is CASSLQLSGANEQFF. The CDR3 DNA reads TGTGCCAGCAGTTTACAGCTGAGTGGGGCCAATGAGCAGTTCTTC.

About this clone itself: The sample carries other DNA sequences with the same CDR3. The chain couples TRBV18 to TRBJ1-2; D ambiguous. In germline, CDR1 is KGHSH, CDR2 LQKENI. CDR3 length: 15 residues. V was shortened by 2 bases and J by 5 bases, with 15 bases between the two germline ends. CDR3 residues: CASSPDLFQAYGYTF. The DNA of the CDR3 is TGTGCCAGCTCACCAGACCTTTTCCAGGCTTATGGCTACACCTTC.

The chain links TRBV9 to TRBJ2-2; D not certain. The CDR3 extends over 15 amino acids. Germline V lookup: CDR1 SGDLS, CDR2 YYNGEE. Trimming left V 0 bases short and J 2 bases short, with 8 bases between. CDR3 coding DNA: TGTGCCAGCAGCGTAGTATCCTCTAACACCGGGGAGCTGTTTTTT. Its translation: CASSVVSSNTGELFF.

This clone was counted between two and nine times. DNA for the CDR3: TGTGCCAGCAGCCACGGGACAGGGGGCTACGAGCAGTACTTC. Amino acid sequence: CASSHGTGGYEQYF. The rearrangement links TRBV11-2 to TRBJ2-7; 11 nucleotides line up with TRBD1. J was trimmed by 3 bases and V by 5 bases; bases with no gene match: 3. The CDR3 runs to 14 residues. The germline gives CDR1 SGHAT, CDR2 FQNNGV.

This chain connects TRBV21-1 to TRBJ2-1; TRBD2, the table's D call, lacks a check against the DNA. TRBV21-1 is a pseudogene. This CDR3 spans 13 amino acids. In nucleotides, the CDR3 is TGTGCCAGCAGCAATTGCGGGAGTCGGGCCCCGTTCTTC. Amino acid sequence: CASSNCGSRAPFF.

This chain links TRBV7-6 with TRBJ2-7, with TRBD2 matching 11 bases. The CDR3 length is 15 residues. Trimming removed 5 bases from V and 4 bases from J; junction bases left unmatched: 7. CDR1 SGHVS and CDR2 FNYEAQ come from the germline V gene. CDR3 DNA: TGTGCCAGCAGCAAAACTAGCGGGAGTCAGTACGAGCAGTACTTC. It is translated as CASSKTSGSQYEQYF.

This clone was detected only a few times. The CDR3 DNA is TGTGCCAGCAGCGACCGGACAGGGGGCGACACTGAAGCTTTCTTT. This codes for CASSDRTGGDTEAFF. This rearrangement joins TRBV4-2 to TRBJ1-1, with 11 bases lining up with TRBD1. The germline V gene encodes CDR1 LGHNA and CDR2 YNFKEQ. This CDR3 is built from 15 residues. V was clipped by 5 bases and J by 3 bases; unmatched bases: 5.

This chain connects TRBV30 to TRBJ1-4; TRBD1 might be the D (5 bases). V lost 0 bases, J lost 4 bases, and 12 bases lay in between. The CDR3 is 15 residues long. Germline lookup yields CDR1 GTSNPN and CDR2 SVGIG (reference sequence). CDR3 residues: CAWSVSPGNNEKLFF. CDR3 coding DNA: TGTGCCTGGAGTGTATCGCCAGGGAATAATGAAAAACTGTTTTTT.

The J gene is TRBJ1-5, the V gene TRBV6-6; D unresolved. Germline values: CDR1 MNHNY, CDR2 SVGAGI (reference sequence). CDR3 size: 14 residues. Trimming removed 0 bases from V and 3 bases from J, with 6 bases in between. The CDR3: CASSYSDYNQPQHF. CDR3 nucleotides: TGTGCCAGCAGTTACTCGGACTACAATCAGCCCCAGCATTTT.

The sample holds a few counts of this clone. The sample contains more than one DNA sequence encoding this CDR3. The chain recombines TRBV7-2 with TRBJ2-3; unclear D gene. The CDR3 has 13 amino acids. Germline CDR1 and CDR2: SGHTA and FQGNSA. The ends were cut back, 2 bases at V and 1 base at J, with 4 bases in the middle. This chain's CDR3 is CASSLTGTDTQYF. CDR3 nucleotides: TGTGCCAGCAGCTTAACGGGCACAGATACGCAGTATTTT. Full variable domain (remainder filled in from reference TRBV7-2 and TRBJ2-3): GAGVSQSPSNKVTEKGKDVELRCDPISGHTALYWYRQSLGQGLEFLIYFQGNSAPDKSGLPSDRFSAERTGGSVSTLTIQRTQQEDSAVYLCASSLTGTDTQYFGPGTRLTVL.

The CDR3 loop reads CASSLEGAGGVDEQFF. The CDR3 DNA follows: TGTGCCAGCAGCTTAGAAGGGGCGGGAGGGGTTGATGAGCAGTTCTTC. The V gene is TRBV11-2, the J gene TRBJ2-1; TRBD2 aligns across 9 bases. The CDR3 consists of 16 residues. V trimming: 0 bases; J trimming: 8 bases; junction bases outside the gene matches: 8. Germline V gene sequence: CDR1 SGHAT, CDR2 FQNNGV.

This chain connects TRBV5-1 to TRBJ2-7, with D hard to call. The V gene's germline CDR1 is SGHRS and CDR2 YFSETQ. Trimming shortened V by 3 bases and J by 2 bases, and 3 bases separated the two germline ends. CDR3 length: 11 residues. CDR3 nucleotide sequence: TGCGCCAGCAGCTCCACCTACGAGCAGTACTTC. Protein sequence: CASSSTYEQYF.

This clone was counted a few times. The chain joins TRBV2 to TRBJ1-2; 8 bases are a match to TRBD1. The CDR3 contains 13 residues. CDR1 SNHLY and CDR2 FYNNEI come from the germline V gene. J was trimmed by 3 bases and V by 6 bases; bases with no gene match: 3. CDR3 coding DNA: TGTGCCAGCAGGACAGGGGAGGACTATGGCTACACCTTC. Amino acid sequence: CASRTGEDYGYTF.

The V gene is TRBV28, the J gene TRBJ1-5, with 8 positions matching TRBD1. There are 15 residues in the CDR3. J gave up 2 bases and V 3 bases, and 3 bases lay outside the gene matches. CDR1 is MDHEN and CDR2 is SYDVKM in the germline V gene. The CDR3, as DNA: TGTGCCAGCAGTTTCTCAGGGGGCGGCAATCAGCCCCAGCATTTT. Its protein is CASSFSGGGNQPQHF.

The CDR3 protein is CASSVDLGTGSYEQYF. The CDR3 coding sequence is TGTGCCAGCAGCGTAGACCTGGGGACAGGTAGCTACGAGCAGTACTTC. V is TRBV9 and J is TRBJ2-7; 8 nucleotides align to TRBD1. Germline-derived CDR1 and CDR2 are SGDLS and YYNGEE. This CDR3 region has 16 residues. V shed 0 bases and J 3 bases; nucleotides not matched to a gene: 8.

This clone was seen a few times. This rearrangement joins TRBV7-2 to TRBJ1-6, with 9 bases identical to TRBD1. This CDR3 has 15 residues. Germline loops: CDR1 SGHTA, CDR2 FQGNSA. With 6 bases clipped from V and 10 bases from J, the junction kept 10 bases outside the gene matches. CDR3 DNA: TGTGCCAGCAGTCAAATCGGGACAGGGACCTCACCCCTCCACTTT. Translated, it gives CASSQIGTGTSPLHF.

The V call is TRBV14, the J call TRBJ2-2, with D unresolved. The CDR3 is 14 residues long. The germline V gene encodes CDR1 SGHDN and CDR2 FVKESK. Trimming removed 4 bases at V and 4 bases at J, with 10 bases between. This chain's CDR3 is CASSLRISTGELFF. CDR3 coding DNA: TGTGCCAGCAGCCTGAGGATTAGCACCGGGGAGCTGTTTTTT.

The CDR3 nucleotides read TGTGCCAGCAGCTTAGATCGGGGCACAGATACGCAGTATTTT. The encoded protein is CASSLDRGTDTQYF. The chain carries TRBV7-2 and TRBJ2-3; no reliable D call. Trimming left V 1 base short and J 1 base short, with 6 bases between. The germline V gene encodes CDR1 SGHTA and CDR2 FQGNSA. This CDR3 has 14 amino acids.

The V and J genes are TRBV27 and TRBJ2-2; 9 bases align to TRBD1. From germline, CDR1 is MNHEY and CDR2 SMNVEV (reference sequence). V trimming: 4 bases; J trimming: 13 bases; junction bases outside the gene matches: 7. The CDR3 totals 13 residues. DNA of the CDR3: TGTGCCAGCAGTTATAGGACAGGGGTAGCGCTGTTTTTT. Amino acids: CASSYRTGVALFF.

In the case of this clone: Sequence at one end of the junction differs from germline and may be a read error. This sequence joins TRBV30 and TRBJ2-3; 9 bases are a match to TRBD1. The CDR3 runs to 12 residues. From germline, CDR1 is GTSNPN and CDR2 SVGIG (reference sequence). The DNA for the CDR3 is TGTGCCTGGAGTGCAACAGGGGGCGCGCCCCTTTGG. Protein product: CAWSATGGAPLW. Full variable domain (remainder filled in from reference TRBV30 and TRBJ2-3): SQTIHQWPATLVQPVGSPLSLECTVEGTSNPNLYWYRQAAGRGLQLLFYSVGIGQISSEVPQNLSASRPQDRQFILSSKKLLLSDSGFYLCAWSATGGAPLWGPGTRLTVL.

The chain combines TRBV28 with TRBJ2-7, with TRBD1 matching 8 bases. Germline trimming cut 5 bases from V and 1 base from J; bases unmatched to any gene: 4. The germline V gene has CDR1 MDHEN and CDR2 SYDVKM. The CDR3 length is 14 residues. The CDR3 reads CASSGQGGSYEQYF. CDR3 DNA sequence: TGTGCCAGCAGTGGACAGGGAGGATCCTACGAGCAGTACTTC.

This clone was counted between two and nine times. This rearrangement joins TRBV19 to TRBJ2-5; weak D call: TRBD1 (7 bases). CDR3 length: 14 amino acids. V lost 5 bases and J 2 bases, leaving 12 bases between the germline ends. Per the germline V gene, CDR1 is LNHDA and CDR2 is SQIVND (reference sequence). The DNA of the CDR3 is TGTGCCAGTAGTCCCAGGGGGAGGCAAGAGACCCAGTACTTC. Translating gives CASSPRGRQETQYF. Using reference TRBV19 and TRBJ2-5 for the parts outside the CDR3, the full variable domain is DGGITQSPKYLFRKEGQNVTLSCEQNLNHDAMYWYRQDPGQGLRLIYYSQIVNDFQKGDIAEGYSVSREKKESFPLTVTSAQKNPTAFYLCASSPRGRQETQYFGPGTRLLVL.

This clone was observed a few times. This chain links TRBV6-5 with TRBJ2-3, with 7 bases lining up with TRBD2. The CDR3 loop spans 16 amino acids. The V gene's germline CDR1 is MNHEY and CDR2 SVGAGI. V lost 4 bases to trimming and J lost 2 bases; unmatched junction nucleotides: 9. CDR3 sequence (DNA): TGTGCCAGCAGTTCGTCGGGACTACGATTCACAGATACGCAGTATTTT. Its protein product is CASSSSGLRFTDTQYF.

The chain combines TRBV18 with TRBJ2-3; 10 bases map to TRBD2. Germline CDR1 and CDR2: KGHSH and LQKENI. CDR3 length: 15 residues. With V trimmed by 2 bases and J by 3 bases, 2 bases remained unmatched. CDR3 loop: CASSPGLAATDTQYF. Written as DNA, the CDR3 is TGTGCCAGCTCACCAGGACTAGCGGCTACAGATACGCAGTATTTT.